The rows below give T cell receptor beta chains drawn from one sample of a study of blood T cell repertoires in COVID-19. Here immunoSEQ multiplex PCR was the method, and the copy in TCRdb shows in-frame clones only, minus some. The sample comprises about 180,000 clones, approximately 83% of which are singletons, and 7.5% to 10% rests with the top ten. The specimen sequenced was peripheral blood. All receptors come from a middle-aged man with active or convalescent COVID-19. Both conserved end residues are part of each CDR3. The order of the fields is D gene, clone size, V gene, J gene, CDR3 protein, CDR3 DNA. D genes are given only for firm matches. Expanded clones get a size class; other rows say once, few or many, or leave the size out.

.	.	TRBV29-1	TRBJ1-2	CSVEGRRQQETNYGYTF	TGCAGCGTTGAAGGACGACGACAGCAAGAAACCAACTATGGCTACACCTTC
.	few	TRBV15	TRBJ1-5	CATSRVHSNQPQHF	TGTGCCACCAGCAGAGTCCATAGCAATCAGCCCCAGCATTTT
TRBD2	.	TRBV4-1	TRBJ2-3	CASSQDWDSGAADTQYF	TGCGCCAGCAGCCAAGATTGGGATAGCGGGGCAGCAGATACGCAGTATTTT
.	.	TRBV18	TRBJ2-3	CASSPPRGGITDTQYF	TGTGCCAGCTCACCCCCGAGGGGGGGTATCACAGATACGCAGTATTTT
.	.	TRBV10-1	TRBJ2-4	CASSEAGAKNIQYF	TGCGCCAGCAGTGAAGCGGGAGCCAAAAACATTCAGTACTTC
TRBD1	.	TRBV6-6	TRBJ2-2	CASRTGTGAGELFF	TGTGCCAGCAGGACCGGGACAGGGGCCGGGGAGCTGTTTTTT
TRBD1	many	TRBV12-3/TRBV12-4	TRBJ2-7	CASSRKQGQGQYF	TGTGCCAGCAGTCGAAAACAAGGACAGGGGCAGTACTTC
TRBD1	once	TRBV7-2	TRBJ1-2	CASSFSTGEHYGYTF	TGTGCCAGCAGCTTCTCTACAGGGGAACACTATGGCTACACCTTC
.	.	TRBV7-2	TRBJ2-5	CASSPRSPAETQYF	TGTGCCAGCAGCCCCAGGTCCCCGGCGGAGACCCAGTACTTC
.	few	TRBV7-2	TRBJ1-2	CASSYEITGPYGYTF	TGTGCCAGCAGCTACGAGATAACAGGGCCTTATGGCTACACCTTC
.	.	TRBV19	TRBJ2-5	CASNPTGINFQETQYF	TGTGCCAGTAACCCGACAGGAATAAATTTTCAAGAGACCCAGTACTTC
TRBD1	.	TRBV7-2	TRBJ1-4	CASSSTGGSEKLFF	TGTGCCAGCAGCTCGACAGGGGGAAGTGAAAAACTGTTTTTT
.	.	TRBV7-4	TRBJ1-6	CASSSWDGGSPLHF	TGTGCCAGCAGCTCCTGGGATGGAGGTTCACCCCTCCACTTT
.	.	TRBV19	TRBJ1-6	CASRSQGNNSPLHF	TGTGCCAGTAGGAGCCAGGGGAATAATTCACCCCTCCACTTT
TRBD1	few	TRBV5-1	TRBJ1-4	CASSLGDSNEKLFF	TGCGCCAGCAGCTTGGGGGACAGTAATGAAAAACTGTTTTTT
.	.	TRBV4-3	TRBJ1-5	CASSQEVVESNQPQHF	TGCGCCAGCAGCCAAGAAGTGGTTGAGAGCAATCAGCCCCAGCATTTT
TRBD1	few	TRBV6-5	TRBJ2-7	CASKMGQVSYEQYF	TGTGCCAGCAAAATGGGACAGGTCTCCTACGAGCAGTACTTC
.	.	TRBV7-2	TRBJ2-1	CASSLSRSREQFF	TGTGCCAGCAGCTTATCGAGGTCTCGTGAGCAGTTCTTC
.	.	TRBV18	TRBJ1-3	CASSPPGNPSGNTIYF	TGTGCCAGCTCACCCCCCGGTAACCCCTCTGGAAACACCATATATTTT
.	.	TRBV28	TRBJ2-7	CAIRDSYEQYF	TGTGCCATTCGGGACTCCTACGAGCAGTACTTC
TRBD2	.	TRBV7-9	TRBJ2-7	CASSSLAETSYEQYF	TGTGCCAGCAGTTCACTAGCGGAGACGAGCTACGAGCAGTACTTC
TRBD2	.	TRBV5-1	TRBJ2-7	CASSFQRGNYEQYF	TGCGCCAGCAGCTTCCAGCGGGGAAACTACGAGCAGTACTTC
.	.	TRBV21-1	TRBJ1-6	CASSPFTGQGVLGSPLHF	TGTGCCAGCAGCCCTTTTACGGGACAGGGGGTCTTGGGTTCACCCCTCCACTTT
.	.	TRBV4-2	TRBJ2-2	CASSQAGLQNTGELFF	TGTGCCAGCAGCCAGGCGGGACTCCAGAACACCGGGGAGCTGTTTTTT
.	once	TRBV6-1	TRBJ2-1	CASSEQLMSYNEQFF	TGTGCCAGCAGTGAACAGTTGATGTCCTACAATGAGCAGTTCTTC
TRBD1	.	TRBV19	TRBJ2-2	CASSHRGLGTGELFF	TGTGCCAGTAGTCATAGGGGGCTAGGAACCGGGGAGCTGTTTTTT
.	.	TRBV2	TRBJ2-1	CASREDRLGYEQFF	TGTGCCAGCAGGGAAGATAGACTAGGGTACGAGCAGTTCTTC
TRBD1	.	TRBV28	TRBJ1-2	CASSSQGDRIDYGYTF	TGTGCCAGCAGTTCCCAGGGGGACCGAATCGACTATGGCTACACCTTC
TRBD1	.	TRBV7-2	TRBJ2-1	CASSSDRERYEQFF	TGTGCCAGCAGCTCGGACAGGGAGAGATATGAGCAGTTCTTC
TRBD1	.	TRBV19	TRBJ1-5	CASNGGTGNQPQHF	TGTGCCAGTAATGGCGGGACAGGTAATCAGCCCCAGCATTTT
TRBD2	.	TRBV6-5	TRBJ2-1	CASRTSGGAKDEQFF	TGTGCCAGTCGGACTAGCGGGGGGGCTAAGGATGAGCAGTTCTTC
TRBD1	.	TRBV4-3	TRBJ1-1	CASSQYSTGANTEAFF	TGCGCCAGCAGCCAGTATTCGACAGGGGCAAATACTGAAGCTTTCTTT